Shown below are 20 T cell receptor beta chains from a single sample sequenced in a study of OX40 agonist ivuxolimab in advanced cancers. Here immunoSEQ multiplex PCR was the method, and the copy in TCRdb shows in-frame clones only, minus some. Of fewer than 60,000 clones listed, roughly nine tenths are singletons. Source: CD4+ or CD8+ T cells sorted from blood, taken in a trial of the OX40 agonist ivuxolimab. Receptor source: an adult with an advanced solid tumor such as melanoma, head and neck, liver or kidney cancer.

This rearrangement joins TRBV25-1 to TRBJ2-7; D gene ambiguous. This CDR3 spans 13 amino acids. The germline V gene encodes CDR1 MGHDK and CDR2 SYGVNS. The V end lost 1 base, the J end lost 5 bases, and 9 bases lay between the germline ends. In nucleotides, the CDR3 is TGTGCCAGCAGTGAATTGGGATTCGACGAGCAGTACTTC. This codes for CASSELGFDEQYF.

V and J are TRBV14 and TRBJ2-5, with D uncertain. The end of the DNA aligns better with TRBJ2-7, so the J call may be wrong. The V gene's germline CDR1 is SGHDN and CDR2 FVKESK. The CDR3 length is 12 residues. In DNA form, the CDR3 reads TGTGCCAGCAGCCAAGAGGGGTACGAGCAGTACTTC. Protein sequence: CASSQEGYEQYF.

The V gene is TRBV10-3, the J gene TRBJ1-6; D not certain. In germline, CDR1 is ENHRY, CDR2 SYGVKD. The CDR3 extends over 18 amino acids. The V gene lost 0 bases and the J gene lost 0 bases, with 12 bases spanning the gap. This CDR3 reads CAISESKALNSYNSPLHF. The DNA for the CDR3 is TGTGCCATCAGTGAGTCGAAGGCCCTTAACTCCTATAATTCACCCCTCCACTTT.

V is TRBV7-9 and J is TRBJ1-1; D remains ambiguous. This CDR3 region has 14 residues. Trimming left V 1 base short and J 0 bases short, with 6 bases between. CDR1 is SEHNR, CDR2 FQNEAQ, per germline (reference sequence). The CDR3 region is CASSLVLLNTEAFF. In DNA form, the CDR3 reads TGTGCCAGCAGCTTAGTTCTCCTGAACACTGAAGCTTTCTTT.

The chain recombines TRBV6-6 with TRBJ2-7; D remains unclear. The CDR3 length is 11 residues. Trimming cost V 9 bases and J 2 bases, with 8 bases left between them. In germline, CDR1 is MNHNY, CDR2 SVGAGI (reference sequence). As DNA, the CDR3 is TGTGCCAGTTACGGAACCTACGAGCAGTACTTC. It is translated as CASYGTYEQYF.

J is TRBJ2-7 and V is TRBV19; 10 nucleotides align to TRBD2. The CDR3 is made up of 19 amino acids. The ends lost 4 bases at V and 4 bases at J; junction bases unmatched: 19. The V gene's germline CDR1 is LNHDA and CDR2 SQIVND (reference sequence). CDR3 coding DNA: TGTGCCAGTAGTACCCCCGGGGGTAGCGGGGGGCCCCACCCATACGAGCAGTACTTC. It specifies CASSTPGGSGGPHPYEQYF. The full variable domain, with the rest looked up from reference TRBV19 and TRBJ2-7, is DGGITQSPKYLFRKEGQNVTLSCEQNLNHDAMYWYRQDPGQGLRLIYYSQIVNDFQKGDIAEGYSVSREKKESFPLTVTSAQKNPTAFYLCASSTPGGSGGPHPYEQYFGPGTRLTVT.

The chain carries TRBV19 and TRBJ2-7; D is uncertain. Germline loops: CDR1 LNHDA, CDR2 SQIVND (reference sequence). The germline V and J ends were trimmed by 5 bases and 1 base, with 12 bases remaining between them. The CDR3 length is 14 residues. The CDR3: CASSFKDGSYEQYF. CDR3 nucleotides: TGTGCCAGTAGTTTCAAGGACGGTTCCTACGAGCAGTACTTC.

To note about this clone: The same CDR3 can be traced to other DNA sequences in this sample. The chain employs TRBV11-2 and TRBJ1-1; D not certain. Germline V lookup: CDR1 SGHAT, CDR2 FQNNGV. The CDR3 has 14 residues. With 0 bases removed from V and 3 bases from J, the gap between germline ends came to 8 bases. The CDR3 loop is CASSLEGYYTEAFF. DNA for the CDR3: TGTGCCAGCAGCTTAGAAGGCTATTACACTGAAGCTTTCTTT.

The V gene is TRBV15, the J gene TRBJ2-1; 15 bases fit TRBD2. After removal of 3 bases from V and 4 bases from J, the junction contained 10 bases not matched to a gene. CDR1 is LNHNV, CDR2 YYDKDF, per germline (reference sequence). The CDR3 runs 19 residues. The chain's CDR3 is CATSSLDGTSGGWYNEQFF. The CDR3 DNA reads TGTGCCACCAGCAGTCTTGACGGGACTAGCGGGGGGTGGTACAATGAGCAGTTCTTC.

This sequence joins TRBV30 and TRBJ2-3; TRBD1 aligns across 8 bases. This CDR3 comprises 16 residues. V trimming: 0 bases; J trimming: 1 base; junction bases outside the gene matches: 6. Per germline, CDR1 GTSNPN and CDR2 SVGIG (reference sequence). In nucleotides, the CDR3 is TGTGCCTGGAGTGTGACCCCGGGACAGGGCACAGATACGCAGTATTTT. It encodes CAWSVTPGQGTDTQYF.

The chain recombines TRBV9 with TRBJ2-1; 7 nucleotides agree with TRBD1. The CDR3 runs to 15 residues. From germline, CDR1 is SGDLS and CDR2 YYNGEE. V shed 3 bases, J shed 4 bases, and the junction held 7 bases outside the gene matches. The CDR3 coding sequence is TGTGCCAGCAGCGGGGGGACAGCACGTTACAATGAGCAGTTCTTC. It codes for CASSGGTARYNEQFF.

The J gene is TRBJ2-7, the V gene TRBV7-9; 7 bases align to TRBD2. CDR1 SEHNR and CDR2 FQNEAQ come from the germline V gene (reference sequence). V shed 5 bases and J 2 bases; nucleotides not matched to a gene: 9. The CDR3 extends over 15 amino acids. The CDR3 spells CASSPGLGEAYEQYF. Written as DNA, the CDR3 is TGTGCCAGCAGCCCCGGACTAGGAGAAGCCTACGAGCAGTACTTC.

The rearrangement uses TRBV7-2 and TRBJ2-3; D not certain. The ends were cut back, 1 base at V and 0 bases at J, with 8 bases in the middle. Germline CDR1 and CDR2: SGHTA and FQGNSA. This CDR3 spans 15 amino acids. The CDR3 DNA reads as TGTGCCAGCAGCTTAGTTAGTATTAGCACAGATACGCAGTATTTT. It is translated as CASSLVSISTDTQYF.

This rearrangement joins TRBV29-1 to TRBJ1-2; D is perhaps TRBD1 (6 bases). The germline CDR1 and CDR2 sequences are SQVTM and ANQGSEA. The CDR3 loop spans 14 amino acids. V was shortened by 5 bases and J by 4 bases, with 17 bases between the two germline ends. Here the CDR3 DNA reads TGCAGCGTTACGGACAGTGCCCCCTTCTATGGCTACACCTTC. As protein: CSVTDSAPFYGYTF.

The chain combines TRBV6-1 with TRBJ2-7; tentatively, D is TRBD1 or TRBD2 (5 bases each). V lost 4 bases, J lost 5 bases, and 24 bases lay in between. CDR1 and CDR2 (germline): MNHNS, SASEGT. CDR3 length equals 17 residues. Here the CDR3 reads CASSGGMDSIEGDEQYF. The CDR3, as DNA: TGTGCCAGCAGTGGGGGGATGGACTCCATTGAGGGCGACGAGCAGTACTTC.

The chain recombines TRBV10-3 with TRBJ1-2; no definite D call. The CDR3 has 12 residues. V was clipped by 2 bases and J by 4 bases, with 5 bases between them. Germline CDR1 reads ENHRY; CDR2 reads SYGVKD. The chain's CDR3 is CAISEGSYGYTF. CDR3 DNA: TGTGCCATCAGTGAGGGGTCCTATGGCTACACCTTC.

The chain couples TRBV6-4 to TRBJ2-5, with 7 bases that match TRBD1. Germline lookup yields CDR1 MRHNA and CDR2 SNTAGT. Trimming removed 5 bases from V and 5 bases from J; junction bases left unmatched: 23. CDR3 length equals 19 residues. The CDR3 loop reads CASSHHRGPVLKRWETQYF. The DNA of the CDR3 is TGTGCCAGCAGTCATCACAGGGGCCCCGTGTTGAAGCGGTGGGAGACCCAGTACTTC.

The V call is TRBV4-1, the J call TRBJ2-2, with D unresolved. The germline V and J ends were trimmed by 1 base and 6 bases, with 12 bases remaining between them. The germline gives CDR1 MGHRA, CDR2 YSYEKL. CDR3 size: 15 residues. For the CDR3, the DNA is TGCGCCAGCAGCCAAGTTATGGGGTCCTCCGGGGAGCTGTTTTTT. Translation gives CASSQVMGSSGELFF.

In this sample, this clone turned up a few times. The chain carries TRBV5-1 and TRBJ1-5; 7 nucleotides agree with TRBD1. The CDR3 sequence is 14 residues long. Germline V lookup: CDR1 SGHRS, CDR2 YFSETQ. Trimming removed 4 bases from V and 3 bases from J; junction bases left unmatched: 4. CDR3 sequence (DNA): TGCGCCAGCAGCCCTGGGACAGACAATCAGCCCCAGCATTTT. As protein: CASSPGTDNQPQHF.

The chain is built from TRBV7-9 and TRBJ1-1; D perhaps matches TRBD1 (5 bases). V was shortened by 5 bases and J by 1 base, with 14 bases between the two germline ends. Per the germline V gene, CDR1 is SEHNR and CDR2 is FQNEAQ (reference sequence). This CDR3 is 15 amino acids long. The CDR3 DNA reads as TGTGCCAGCAGCCCTCCCAGGGCCACGAACACTGAAGCTTTCTTT. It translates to CASSPPRATNTEAFF.